This entry features one TCR beta chain sequence. No antigen is known for it. CDR1 LNHDA and CDR2 SQIVND come from the germline V gene (reference sequence). The CDR3 has 17 residues. Trimming removed 0 bases from V and 5 bases from J, with 17 bases in between. The data were taken from a study of molecular identifiers for immune sequencing clone quantification. Using its own MiXCR run on the PCR reads, TCRdb lists one record per CDR3 protein. Among hundreds of thousands of distinct CDR3 sequences listed, just under 20% were seen once. Overall study results and limits: Under 1% of molecules in naive cells, but over 99% of effector molecules, belonged to clones above 20 RNA copies.

The sequence derives from a human donor in good health. Some libraries in this study had Jurkat cell RNA spiked in. Specimen: naive CD8+ T cells from blood, with Jurkat cell RNA spiked in. Subset meaning: FACS-sorted CD8+CD4-CCR7+CD45RA+ naive T cells. The V gene is TRBV19, the J gene TRBJ2-1; D is ambiguous. CDR3 coding DNA: TGTGCCAGTAGTATAGATCTATCTGAGGCAGCGAACAATGAGCAGTTCTTC. As protein: CASSIDLSEAANNEQFF.